Given below is one T cell receptor (beta chain) in context. This clone's antigen is unknown. Qualities for individual bases were not recorded, and no much larger clone is one base off. Patients with a history of autoimmune disease or receiving systemic immunosuppression were excluded from the trial. In every dose cohort, peripheral blood was drawn for TCR sequencing at baseline, cycle 4 day 1, and cycle 7 day 1. The samples were taken from a phase I, first-in-human, multicenter, open-label dose-escalation trial of ivuxolimab. Adults with locally advanced or metastatic head and neck squamous cell, hepatocellular, melanoma or renal cell carcinoma were enrolled in the trial. CD4+ and CD8+ T cells were sorted separately from peripheral blood before TCR sequencing. This specimen belongs to a study of OX40 agonist ivuxolimab in advanced cancers. Study-level background: Ivuxolimab, which targeted the costimulatory receptor OX40 (CD134), was an agonistic, fully human IgG2 monoclonal antibody. Intravenous ivuxolimab was administered to patients every 2 weeks at six dose levels: 0.01, 0.1, 0.3, 1.5, 3 and 10 mg/kg. Of the roughly 54 dose-escalation patients, hepatocellular carcinoma was present in 19, melanoma in roughly 15, renal cell carcinoma in 9 and head and neck cancer in 9. A male proportion of nearly 85% and a mean age of approximately 62 years, ranging from about 20 to 80, were recorded for the dose-escalation cohort. Patients were allowed to have had prior anti-PD-1, anti-PD-L1 or anti-CTLA-4 therapy, and 40% of the dose-escalation patients had been treated with checkpoint inhibitors. Three dose-escalation patients achieved partial responses, one with hepatocellular carcinoma and two with cutaneous melanoma. The point of sequencing TCRbeta in the periphery was to test whether ivuxolimab changed TCR sequence diversity and drove clonal T-cell expansion. The monotherapy dose-escalation portion (N of about 50 patients) of the phase I ivuxolimab trial is reported in the paper.

As encoded in the germline V gene (reference sequence), CDR1 is LNHDA while CDR2 is SQIVND. V is clipped by 4 bases and J by 0 bases, and the sequence between their germline boundaries is 13 bases long. The CDR3 spans 16 residues, from the cysteine through the phenylalanine. Only the CDR3 DNA is retained, 48 bases long and in frame from the first base. Genomic DNA was isolated from the sorted cells so that the TCRbeta CDR3 region could be sequenced. The immunoSEQ Assay was used for sequencing of TCRbeta CDR3 regions. What TCRdb holds here is the immuneACCESS table cut down to in-frame rearrangements. Part of the clones is not present; checked against another copy, under half of the missing clones reflect an unresolved V gene, and the others are unexplained. The sample contains over 25,000 clones, 88% of them found a single time. The ten largest account for under 65% of the sample. Points the paper makes about the study in general: On average, CD8+ T cells showed more expanded clones than CD4+ T cells after ivuxolimab. The antigen specificity of the clonally expanded peripheral T cells was not determined. In partial responders in the 0.1-3.0 mg/kg groups, normalized peripheral clonal expansion was found to be among the lowest, especially among CD8+ T cells. At doses of 0.1 to 3.0 mg/kg, clonal expansion of both CD4+ and CD8+ T cells in blood was seen between baseline and week 6. Low levels of normalized T-cell clonal expansion were also seen in some nonresponding patients.

This sample comprised CD4+ or CD8+ T cells sorted from blood, obtained in a trial of the OX40 agonist ivuxolimab. The chain is assembled from TRBV19 and TRBJ1-3; a weak D assignment points to TRBD1 (6 bases agree). The clonotype originates from an adult with an advanced solid tumor such as melanoma, head and neck, liver or kidney cancer. The CDR3 protein: CASSTYRANSGNTIYF. The DNA sequence is as follows: TGTGCCAGTAGTACCTACAGGGCAAACTCTGGAAACACCATATATTTT.